This record concerns one T cell receptor (beta chain) sequence. The data are from a study of technical replicates of blood from several donors. The method was immunoSEQ multiplex PCR; TCRdb's version includes in-frame clones alone and lacks a portion of them. The table lists roughly 80,000 clones, 96% of them singletons, with 0.2% in the top ten. CDR3 length: 16 amino acids. The germline CDR1 and CDR2 sequences are MNHEY and SVGAGI. V lost 2 bases to trimming and J lost 2 bases, with 13 bases between them. This sequence joins TRBV6-5 and TRBJ1-5; D might be TRBD1 (6 bases). This receptor was obtained from a human donor in good health. Input material: T cells isolated from PBMCs. CDR3 coding DNA: TGTGCCAGCAGTTACAGGGCAGGGGTGGGCAATCAGCCCCAGCATTTT. This gives the protein CASSYRAGVGNQPQHF.